This is a list of T cell receptor beta chains from one sample in a study of shared clonotypes between healthy human individuals. Measured with immunoSEQ multiplex PCR; TCRdb has only the in-frame clones, and not every one. The table shows 700,000 to 950,000 clones, with about 96% occurring only once. The source material was naive CD8+ T cells sorted from blood. These receptors originate from a man aged 25 to 40 in good health. Each CDR3 is given with its conserved first and last residue. The D gene is left open where the match is weak. A row's size may be missing; if present it is once, few, many or a size class.

V gene	J gene	clone size	D gene	CDR3 protein	CDR3 DNA
TRBV5-4	TRBJ2-3	.	.	CASRRESGTQYF	TGTGCCAGCAGAAGGGAAAGTGGAACGCAGTATTTT
TRBV7-9	TRBJ2-5	.	.	CASSFQETQYF	TGTGCCAGCAGCTTCCAAGAGACCCAGTACTTC
TRBV15	TRBJ2-7	.	.	CATSKVPSDYEQYF	TGTGCCACCAGCAAAGTCCCCTCAGACTACGAGCAGTACTTC
TRBV1	TRBJ2-7	.	.	CTSASKSSRREPYEQYF	TGCACCAGCGCTTCGAAATCGTCGCGGCGGGAGCCCTACGAGCAGTACTTC
TRBV27	TRBJ1-1	.	.	CASSLSRRGTEAFF	TGTGCCAGCAGTTTATCGAGACGGGGCACTGAAGCTTTCTTT
TRBV30	TRBJ2-7	.	TRBD2	CAWSTPLAFSSYEQYF	TGTGCCTGGAGTACACCACTAGCGTTTAGCTCCTACGAGCAGTACTTC
TRBV29-1	TRBJ1-2	.	TRBD1	CSVMGQSFGYTF	TGCAGCGTCATGGGACAGTCCTTTGGCTACACCTTC
TRBV29-1	TRBJ1-4	.	TRBD1	CSGRTGEKLFF	TGCAGCGGTAGGACAGGGGAAAAACTGTTTTTT
TRBV19	TRBJ2-7	.	TRBD1	CASSLGTDAGQYF	TGTGCCAGTAGTTTGGGGACAGACGCAGGGCAGTACTTC
TRBV19	TRBJ2-1	.	.	CASSTPLATGPYNEQFF	TGTGCCAGTAGTACGCCGCTGGCGACAGGACCTTACAATGAGCAGTTCTTC
TRBV5-1	TRBJ2-1	.	TRBD2	CASSPTPISGSTYEQFF	TGCGCCAGCAGTCCCACGCCGATCAGCGGGAGTACCTATGAGCAGTTCTTC
TRBV30	TRBJ2-1	.	TRBD2	CAWSVNSGRVDEQFF	TGTGCCTGGAGTGTTAATAGCGGGAGGGTCGATGAGCAGTTCTTC
TRBV6-5	TRBJ2-7	.	TRBD2	CASSPGTSETYEQYF	TGTGCCAGCAGCCCCGGGACTAGCGAAACCTACGAGCAGTACTTC
TRBV7-8	TRBJ1-5	.	.	CASSSSAGNNQPQHF	TGTGCCAGCAGCTCCTCGGCAGGGAACAATCAGCCCCAGCATTTT
TRBV5-1	TRBJ1-1	.	TRBD1	CASSTPGQGAKGTEAFF	TGCGCCAGCAGCACTCCGGGACAGGGGGCTAAAGGGACTGAAGCTTTCTTT
TRBV11-3	TRBJ2-1	.	TRBD2	CASSSRGEGNYNEQFF	TGTGCCAGCAGCTCACGTGGGGAGGGTAACTACAATGAGCAGTTCTTC
TRBV28	TRBJ1-3	.	TRBD1	CASSLGTALVPGNTIYF	TGTGCCAGCAGTCTAGGGACAGCCTTGGTCCCTGGAAACACCATATATTTT
TRBV11-2	TRBJ2-5	once	TRBD2	CASRLAGDETQYF	TGTGCCAGCAGACTGGCGGGAGATGAGACCCAGTACTTC
TRBV27	TRBJ2-3	few	TRBD1	CASSSRDRVTDTQYF	TGTGCCAGCAGTTCCCGGGACAGGGTCACAGATACGCAGTATTTT
TRBV7-9	TRBJ2-3	.	.	CASSTLDGASTDTQYF	TGTGCCAGCAGTACCCTTGATGGGGCCAGCACAGATACGCAGTATTTT
TRBV27	TRBJ2-7	.	.	CASTRPGALDEQYF	TGTGCCAGCACCCGCCCAGGGGCGTTGGACGAGCAGTACTTC
TRBV7-9	TRBJ2-5	.	.	CAGRGPGAAETQYF	TGTGCCGGGCGGGGACCGGGGGCGGCGGAGACCCAGTACTTC
TRBV29-1	TRBJ1-2	.	.	CSVVSRRLNYGYTF	TGCAGCGTTGTATCCAGACGCCTTAACTATGGCTACACCTTC
TRBV7-8	TRBJ2-5	.	.	CASSLFIPRQPPETQYF	TGTGCCAGCAGCTTATTTATCCCGAGACAGCCACCAGAGACCCAGTACTTC
TRBV2	TRBJ1-4	.	.	CASREGPEKLFF	TGTGCCAGCAGGGAGGGACCTGAAAAACTGTTTTTT
TRBV4-3	TRBJ2-5	.	TRBD1	CASSHDWTGRQETQYF	TGCGCCAGCAGCCATGATTGGACAGGCCGACAAGAGACCCAGTACTTC
TRBV25-1	TRBJ2-5	once	.	CASSAGETQYF	TGTGCCAGCAGCGCTGGAGAGACCCAGTACTTC
TRBV2	TRBJ1-1	.	TRBD1	CASSTHRGRSSEAFF	TGTGCCAGCAGTACCCACAGGGGCCGCTCAAGTGAGGCTTTCTTT
TRBV30	TRBJ2-7	once	.	CAWSVVGNEQYF	TGTGCCTGGAGTGTTGTAGGGAACGAGCAGTACTTC
TRBV11-1	TRBJ2-7	.	TRBD2	CASSWGEGLAGIYEQYF	TGTGCCAGCAGCTGGGGGGAAGGACTAGCGGGAATCTACGAGCAGTACTTC
TRBV4-1	TRBJ2-2	.	.	CASSQVPDPNTGELFF	TGCGCCAGCAGCCAAGTTCCGGATCCGAACACCGGGGAGCTGTTTTTT
TRBV10-3	TRBJ1-1	.	.	CAISEPGMNTEAFF	TGTGCCATCAGTGAGCCGGGGATGAACACTGAAGCTTTCTTT
TRBV29-1	TRBJ2-7	.	TRBD2	CSVAGTSGSILVYEQYF	TGCAGCGTTGCCGGGACTAGCGGGAGTATTTTGGTCTACGAGCAGTACTTC
TRBV27	TRBJ2-2	.	TRBD1	CASSSQGAWTGELFF	TGTGCCAGCAGTTCACAGGGGGCTTGGACCGGGGAGCTGTTTTTT
TRBV7-9	TRBJ1-1	once	.	CASSQGQTLGTEAFF	TGTGCCAGCAGCCAAGGACAAACCCTTGGCACTGAAGCTTTCTTT
TRBV4-1	TRBJ1-4	.	.	CASSQGAGLNEKLFF	TGCGCCAGCAGCCAAGGGGCAGGGTTAAATGAAAAACTGTTTTTT
TRBV28	TRBJ1-1	.	.	CASSPNTEAFF	TGTGCCAGCAGTCCGAACACTGAAGCTTTCTTT
TRBV28	TRBJ2-7	.	.	CASSPGRLESYEQYF	TGTGCCAGCAGTCCAGGGAGACTAGAATCCTACGAGCAGTACTTC
TRBV7-8	TRBJ2-6	.	.	CASSLAGASSGANVLTF	TGTGCCAGCAGCTTAGCCGGGGCGAGCTCTGGGGCCAACGTCCTGACTTTC
TRBV28	TRBJ2-7	.	.	CASSVNDRSYSEQYF	TGTGCCAGCAGCGTGAACGACAGGTCTTACTCCGAGCAGTACTTC
TRBV13	TRBJ2-3	.	.	CASSRRDPPTDTQYF	TGTGCCAGCAGCCGCCGGGACCCCCCCACAGATACGCAGTATTTT